These 29 T cell receptor beta chains were all obtained from the same sample, sequenced in a study of CD8 T cells in Susac syndrome. With random hexamers, reverse transcription was performed on about 0.5 to 1 ug of RNA. TCRdb ran MiXCR on the immunoSEQ multiplex PCR reads and lists one entry per CDR3 protein. The sample has more than 65,000 distinct CDR3 sequences, roughly 94% seen once. Sequencing used CD8+ T cells from PBMCs. Receptors originate from a human donor with multiple sclerosis.

This sequence joins TRBV12-3 or TRBV12-4 and TRBJ1-2, with 7 bases fitting TRBD1. Trimming removed 7 bases from V and 3 bases from J; junction bases left unmatched: 11. The CDR3 contains 15 residues. CDR3 amino acids: CASTLWRQGDYGYTF. In nucleotides, the CDR3 is TGTGCCAGCACCCTTTGGAGGCAGGGGGACTATGGCTACACCTTC.

The rearrangement links TRBV20-1 to TRBJ1-2; TRBD1 matches at 7 bases. Germline V gene lookup returns CDR1 DFQATT and CDR2 SNEGSKA (reference sequence). CDR3 length: 11 residues. CDR3 bases: TGCAACCCAGGGGGTCCCAATGGCTACACCTTC. It is translated as CNPGGPNGYTF.

The rearrangement uses TRBV27 and TRBJ2-7, with 8 bases identical to TRBD2. CDR1 MNHEY and CDR2 SMNVEV come from the germline V gene (reference sequence). J gave up 2 bases and V 5 bases, and 5 bases lay outside the gene matches. The CDR3 sequence is 14 residues long. CDR3: CASSPSGLAYEQYF. CDR3 sequence (DNA): TGTGCCAGCAGTCCATCGGGACTAGCCTACGAGCAGTACTTC.

This clonotype has only a few counts. The genes are TRBV12-3 or TRBV12-4 and TRBJ2-7; D remains ambiguous. V was pared by 6 bases and J by 7 bases, with 10 bases between. The CDR3 consists of 11 residues. The CDR3 sequence: CASSFLGEQYF. CDR3 in DNA: TGTGCCAGCAGCTTTCTTGGGGAGCAGTACTTC.

The chain uses TRBV19 and TRBJ1-5; weak D call: TRBD1 (5 bases). The length of the CDR3 is 15 residues. Deletions cut 3 bases from V and 2 bases from J, with 11 bases between. Germline assignment: CDR1 LNHDA and CDR2 SQIVND (reference sequence). CDR3 amino acids: CASSILQGGNQPQHF. The CDR3 nucleotides read TGTGCCAGTAGTATTTTGCAGGGTGGCAATCAGCCCCAGCATTTT.

V and J are TRBV6-2 or TRBV6-3 and TRBJ2-6; no clear D gene. Trimming shortened V by 6 bases and J by 2 bases, and 5 bases separated the two germline ends. CDR1 MNHEY and CDR2 SVGEGT come from the germline V gene. There are 13 residues in the CDR3. CDR3 in amino acids: CASRLAGANVLTF. DNA of the CDR3: TGTGCCAGCAGGCTCGCTGGGGCCAACGTCCTGACTTTC.

The chain carries TRBV29-1 and TRBJ2-7; D possibly corresponds to TRBD1 (6 bases). From germline, CDR1 is SQVTM and CDR2 ANQGSEA. This CDR3 region has 12 residues. Trimming took 7 bases from V and 3 from J, leaving 13 bases between them. DNA for the CDR3: TGCAGCGCTAAGACAGGACTCTACGAGCAGTACTTC. It specifies CSAKTGLYEQYF.

The chain joins TRBV21-1 to TRBJ2-1. TRBV21-1 is labeled a pseudogene. The CDR3 consists of 14 residues. The CDR3 DNA sequence: TGTGCCAGCAGCACCGGCTACCTCCACAATGAGCAGTTCTTC. This codes for CASSTGYLHNEQFF.

J is TRBJ2-1 and V is TRBV20-1; 9 bases fit TRBD2. The V and J ends lost 0 bases and 1 base, in that order; junction bases with no gene match: 4. Germline assignment: CDR1 DFQATT and CDR2 SNEGSKA (reference sequence). The CDR3 consists of 16 residues. The CDR3 here is CSARDYSGRSYNEQFF. Written as DNA, the CDR3 is TGCAGTGCTAGAGATTACAGCGGGAGGTCCTACAATGAGCAGTTCTTC.

The chain joins TRBV9 to TRBJ2-7, with D unclear. V was pared by 0 bases and J by 1 base, with 8 bases between. Germline values: CDR1 SGDLS, CDR2 YYNGEE. The CDR3 totals 14 residues. In nucleotides, the CDR3 is TGTGCCAGCAGCGTAGCTGGGCAGTCCTACGAGCAGTACTTC. Amino acids: CASSVAGQSYEQYF.

The chain has TRBV3-1 and TRBJ2-2; D gene unclear. The CDR3 extends over 12 amino acids. CDR1 is LGHDT and CDR2 is YNNKEL in the germline V gene (reference sequence). V gave up 0 bases and J gave up 6 bases, with 2 bases separating them. This chain's CDR3 is CASSQESGELFF. The CDR3 DNA sequence: TGTGCCAGCAGCCAAGAGTCCGGGGAGCTGTTTTTT.

V gene TRBV9 combines with J gene TRBJ2-3, with 10 bases fitting TRBD2. The CDR3 is 16 amino acids. V trimming: 3 bases; J trimming: 6 bases; junction bases outside the gene matches: 10. Germline values: CDR1 SGDLS, CDR2 YYNGEE. CDR3 coding DNA: TGTGCCAGCAGCGCCGACCAGCGGGGGGGTGGGGATACGCAGTATTTT. Translating gives CASSADQRGGGDTQYF. Filled out from reference TRBV9 and TRBJ2-3, the complete variable domain reads DSGVTQTPKHLITATGQRVTLRCSPRSGDLSVYWYQQSLDQGLQFLIQYYNGEERAKGNILERFSAQQFPDLHSELNLSSLELGDSALYFCASSADQRGGGDTQYFGPGTRLTVL.

The CDR3 sequence is CASSLTYGGETQYF. The DNA for the CDR3 is TGTGCCAGCAGCCTCACCTATGGTGGGGAGACCCAGTACTTC. The chain couples TRBV7-9 to TRBJ2-5; D is uncertain. The germline CDR1 and CDR2 sequences are SEHNR and FQNEAQ (reference sequence). V was trimmed by 5 bases and J by 5 bases, leaving 15 bases between them. The CDR3 is 14 amino acids.

J is TRBJ2-2 and V is TRBV12-3 or TRBV12-4; D is ambiguous. The CDR3 spans 11 residues. V was shortened by 3 bases and J by 6 bases, with 2 bases between the two germline ends. CDR3: CASSFSGELFF. CDR3 in DNA: TGTGCCAGCAGTTTTTCCGGGGAGCTGTTTTTT.

V gene TRBV15 combines with J gene TRBJ1-5, with D tentatively TRBD1 (6 bases). Per germline, CDR1 LNHNV and CDR2 YYDKDF (reference sequence). The V end was cut by 8 bases, the J end by 3 bases, with 23 bases between. This CDR3 contains 17 residues. Here the CDR3 DNA reads TGTGCCACCCAGTCTCCTAAACAGGGAAGTTACAATCAGCCCCAGCATTTT. Translated, it gives CATQSPKQGSYNQPQHF.

This sequence joins TRBV29-1 and TRBJ2-2; perhaps TRBD1 as D (5 bases). Germline assignment: CDR1 SQVTM and CDR2 ANQGSEA. The ends were cut back, 1 base at V and 7 bases at J, with 13 bases in the middle. CDR3 length: 14 residues. The CDR3 loop is CSVEVPRVGGELFF. The CDR3 bases are TGCAGCGTTGAAGTACCCAGGGTCGGCGGGGAGCTGTTTTTT.

The CDR3 loop reads CASSFDVETRGTKETQYF. CDR3 in DNA: TGCGCCAGCAGCTTCGACGTCGAGACCCGTGGAACAAAAGAGACCCAGTACTTC. The chain joins TRBV5-1 to TRBJ2-5, with unresolved D. The CDR3 length is 18 residues. Germline-derived CDR1 and CDR2 are SGHRS and YFSETQ. V lost 2 bases to trimming and J lost 3 bases, with 23 bases between them.

In this sample, this clonotype turned up once. The chain uses TRBV27 and TRBJ2-6; D is undetermined. The CDR3 is made up of 17 amino acids. V lost 2 bases and J lost 6, with 17 bases in between. CDR1 and CDR2 (germline): MNHEY, SMNVEV (reference sequence). The CDR3 loop reads CASSLHFGVLKANVLTF. DNA for the CDR3: TGTGCCAGCAGTTTACATTTTGGGGTCTTAAAGGCCAACGTCCTGACTTTC.

CDR3 sequence (DNA): TGTGCCAGCAGTTTAATAGGGTTTTCTGGCACAGATACGCAGTATTTT. Its translation is CASSLIGFSGTDTQYF. This chain uses TRBV27 with TRBJ2-3; D not certain. The germline V gene has CDR1 MNHEY and CDR2 SMNVEV (reference sequence). The ends were cut back, 2 bases at V and 1 base at J, with 13 bases in the middle. This CDR3 spans 16 amino acids.

This clonotype was picked up a small number of times. This chain connects TRBV6-2 or TRBV6-3 to TRBJ2-6; D is undetermined. The germline V gene has CDR1 MNHEY and CDR2 SVGEGT. The V end lost 0 bases, the J end lost 0 bases, and 3 bases lay between the germline ends. CDR3 length equals 15 residues. The CDR3 coding sequence is TGTGCCAGCAGTTACTCTTTCTCTGGGGCCAACGTCCTGACTTTC. Translated, it gives CASSYSFSGANVLTF.

The chain combines TRBV9 with TRBJ2-3; tentatively, D is TRBD1 or TRBD2 (6 bases each). V lost 4 bases to trimming and J lost 0 bases, with 21 bases between them. The CDR3 extends over 18 amino acids. The germline gives CDR1 SGDLS, CDR2 YYNGEE. The CDR3 sequence: CASSPIGGLGSSTDTQYF. The CDR3 DNA is TGTGCCAGCAGCCCAATAGGGGGACTCGGATCTAGCACAGATACGCAGTATTTT.

The chain links TRBV13 to TRBJ1-1; no firm D call. This CDR3 region has 14 residues. Germline lookup yields CDR1 PRHDT and CDR2 FYEKMQ (reference sequence). V shed 5 bases and J shed 0 bases, with 10 bases lying between them. CDR3 DNA sequence: TGTGCCAGCAGCCTCAGGAGTTTGAACACTGAAGCTTTCTTT. Translated: CASSLRSLNTEAFF.

The gene calls are TRBV12-3 or TRBV12-4 and TRBJ2-7; 7 positions agree with TRBD2. Losses at the gene ends were 3 bases for V and 2 bases for J; bases not matched to a gene: 4. This CDR3 region has 14 residues. As DNA, the CDR3 is TGTGCCAGCAGTTTTGGGGGGGAGACCTACGAGCAGTACTTC. Its translation: CASSFGGETYEQYF.

The chain couples TRBV15 to TRBJ1-2, with D unclear. Trimming removed 0 bases from V and 7 bases from J, with 18 bases in between. The germline gives CDR1 LNHNV, CDR2 YYDKDF (reference sequence). The length of the CDR3 is 16 residues. For the CDR3, the DNA is TGTGCCACCAGCAGAGATCGGACGACCCTACCAACTGGCTACACCTTC. Translated, it gives CATSRDRTTLPTGYTF.

The chain uses TRBV6-5 and TRBJ2-7, with 10 bases matching TRBD2. The trim removed 8 bases at V and 7 bases at J, leaving 11 bases unmatched. CDR3 length: 14 residues. Per germline, CDR1 MNHEY and CDR2 SVGAGI. CDR3 loop: CASGPWTSGGEQYF. CDR3 DNA sequence: TGTGCCAGCGGACCTTGGACTAGCGGTGGAGAGCAGTACTTC.

J is TRBJ2-7 and V is TRBV5-1; no clear D gene. Germline CDR1 and CDR2: SGHRS and YFSETQ. V lost 1 base and J lost 3, with 11 bases in between. The CDR3 spans 14 residues. The CDR3: CASSLSGLFYEQYF. CDR3 DNA: TGCGCCAGCAGCTTGTCCGGGTTATTCTACGAGCAGTACTTC. The full variable domain, in which reference TRBV5-1 and TRBJ2-7 provide the parts outside the CDR3, is KAGVTQTPRYLIKTRGQQVTLSCSPISGHRSVSWYQQTPGQGLQFLFEYFSETQRNKGNFPGRFSGRQFSNSRSEMNVSTLELGDSALYLCASSLSGLFYEQYFGPGTRLTVT.

The chain links TRBV5-1 to TRBJ2-7; 12 positions match TRBD2. V trimming: 4 bases; J trimming: 2 bases; junction bases outside the gene matches: 4. This CDR3 has 15 residues. Germline V gene data show CDR1 as SGHRS and CDR2 as YFSETQ. The CDR3 protein is CASSGGLAGTYEQYF. DNA for the CDR3: TGCGCCAGCAGCGGAGGACTAGCGGGGACCTACGAGCAGTACTTC.

The chain links TRBV30 to TRBJ1-1, with 8 nucleotides matching TRBD1. The CDR3 is 15 residues long. In germline, CDR1 is GTSNPN, CDR2 SVGIG (reference sequence). V shed 4 bases, J shed 5 bases, and the junction held 12 bases outside the gene matches. CDR3 amino acids: CAWNQRTGRETEAFF. In DNA form, the CDR3 reads TGTGCCTGGAACCAAAGGACAGGGAGGGAGACTGAAGCTTTCTTT.

The chain links TRBV9 to TRBJ2-3; 10 bases agree with TRBD2. The germline gives CDR1 SGDLS, CDR2 YYNGEE. The J segment lost 0 bases and the V segment lost 0 bases, leaving 4 bases of the junction unmatched. The CDR3 length is 17 residues. The CDR3 is CASSVGTSGASTDTQYF. CDR3 in DNA: TGTGCCAGCAGCGTAGGGACTAGCGGAGCTAGCACAGATACGCAGTATTTT.